Below are 23 T cell receptor beta chains sequenced from a single sample in a study of vaccination effects on CD4 cells after COVID-19. Using viral peptide pools, the ViraFEST assay grew out antigen-specific CD4+ T cells prior to sequencing. Cultured cells yielded isolated CD4+ T cells after more than nine days. The healthy vaccine recipients, who had no prior SARS-CoV-2 infection, showed negative nucleocapsid antibodies. Their antigens remain unidentified. Measured with immunoSEQ multiplex PCR; TCRdb has only the in-frame clones, and not every one. Of roughly 20,000 clones listed, under 85% were seen once; the top ten hold 26%. Sample: CD4+ T cells from PBMCs cultured with HCoV-NL63 spike peptides, taken before COVID-19 vaccination. The source of these receptors is a human donor who received a COVID-19 vaccine.

The chain links TRBV3-1 (or the pseudogene TRBV3-2) to TRBJ1-6; D is possibly TRBD1 (5 bases). The V end lost 4 bases, the J end lost 8 bases, and 9 bases lay between the germline ends. Germline values: CDR1 LGHDT, CDR2 YNNKEL (reference sequence). The CDR3 is 13 amino acids. The CDR3: CASSRDRYSPLHF. CDR3 nucleotide sequence: TGTGCCAGCAGCCGGGACCGCTATTCACCCCTCCACTTT.

The chain carries TRBV4-3 and TRBJ1-5, with D possibly matching TRBD1 (5 bases). The germline V gene encodes CDR1 LGHNA and CDR2 YSLEER. The CDR3 is 13 residues long. V was clipped by 4 bases and J by 9 bases, with 13 bases between them. CDR3 in amino acids: CASSPNQGGPQHF. DNA for the CDR3: TGCGCCAGCAGCCCAAACCAGGGTGGGCCCCAGCATTTT.

This chain links TRBV6-6 with TRBJ2-3; TRBD1 matches at 11 bases. Trimming at V came to 5 bases and at J to 4 bases, leaving 2 bases not matched to a gene. Germline CDR1 MNHNY, CDR2 SVGAGI (reference sequence). This CDR3 has 14 amino acids. The DNA of the CDR3 is TGTGCCAGCAGTAGGACAGGGGGCGCAGATACGCAGTATTTT. Its translation: CASSRTGGADTQYF.

The chain combines TRBV28 with TRBJ1-1; no clear D. Between the trimmed V and J ends, which lost 2 bases and 4 bases, there was a span of 14 bases. Germline V lookup: CDR1 MDHEN, CDR2 SYDVKM. The CDR3 is made up of 15 amino acids. Written as DNA, the CDR3 is TGTGCCAGCAGTTTACTATCGAGTGCGGCCACTGAAGCTTTCTTT. It translates to CASSLLSSAATEAFF. Full variable domain (missing parts from reference TRBV28 and TRBJ1-1): DVKVTQSSRYLVKRTGEKVFLECVQDMDHENMFWYRQDPGLGLRLIYFSYDVKMKEKGDIPEGYSVSREKKERFSLILESASTNQTSMYLCASSLLSSAATEAFFGQGTRLTVV.

The chain couples TRBV20-1 to TRBJ1-2; D remains unclear. Germline lookup yields CDR1 DFQATT and CDR2 SNEGSKA (reference sequence). The CDR3 has 11 residues. V lost 6 bases and J 14 bases, leaving 19 bases between the germline ends. As DNA, the CDR3 is TGCAGTGCCGCGGCCCGGGCTCTCTGGACCTTC. Translating it yields CSAAARALWTF.

Here the CDR3 DNA reads TGTGCCAGCTCCCTTCGGCGGCAGGCGGGTATGGCTAATGAAAAACTGTTTTTT. It is translated as CASSLRRQAGMANEKLFF. The genes are TRBV2 and TRBJ1-4; D gene ambiguous. V dropped 8 bases and J dropped 3 bases, with 25 bases sitting between them. CDR3 length: 18 residues. Germline assignment: CDR1 SNHLY and CDR2 FYNNEI.

The chain has TRBV7-2 and TRBJ2-5, with a possible D match to TRBD1 (6 bases). CDR1 is SGHTA, CDR2 FQGNSA, per germline. The V gene lost 5 bases and the J gene lost 4 bases, with 8 bases spanning the gap. The CDR3 sequence is 12 residues long. CDR3 region: CASSRRGETQYF. The CDR3 DNA sequence: TGTGCCAGCAGCCGCAGGGGAGAGACCCAGTACTTC.

This rearrangement joins TRBV19 to TRBJ2-7; 11 positions agree with TRBD2. This CDR3 has 15 residues. Germline V gene sequence: CDR1 LNHDA, CDR2 SQIVND (reference sequence). V gave up 5 bases and J gave up 4 bases; unmatched junction bases: 7. The CDR3 is CASSAPGLAVYEQYF. CDR3 coding DNA: TGTGCCAGTAGTGCTCCGGGACTAGCGGTATACGAGCAGTACTTC.

J is TRBJ2-5 and V is TRBV29-1, with TRBD2 identical over 12 bases. V lost 6 bases to trimming and J lost 1 base; unmatched junction nucleotides: 3. Germline CDR1 SQVTM, CDR2 ANQGSEA. CDR3 size: 14 residues. The CDR3 DNA reads TGCAGCGTAGGACTAGCGGGACTCCAAGAGACCCAGTACTTC. It yields the protein CSVGLAGLQETQYF.

The chain links TRBV28 to TRBJ1-2, with 8 bases matching TRBD1. Trimming removed 8 bases from V and 4 bases from J; junction bases left unmatched: 6. There are 13 residues in the CDR3. Germline lookup yields CDR1 MDHEN and CDR2 SYDVKM. The CDR3 loop reads CASGQGSPYGYTF. CDR3 nucleotide sequence: TGTGCCAGCGGACAGGGTTCCCCCTATGGCTACACCTTC.

Relative to its sample, this clone is medium-sized. Other nucleotide sequences from this sample produce the same CDR3. The rearrangement joins TRBV18 to TRBJ1-4, with D maybe TRBD1 (5 bases). Germline V gene lookup returns CDR1 KGHSH and CDR2 LQKENI. The length of the CDR3 is 13 residues. The V gene lost 4 bases and the J gene lost 8 bases, with 11 bases spanning the gap. In DNA form, the CDR3 reads TGTGCCAGCTCACGGGAGGCAGGGGAAAAACTGTTTTTT. It is translated as CASSREAGEKLFF.

The chain is built from TRBV6-6 and TRBJ2-1, with 7 bases that match TRBD2. J lost 10 bases, V lost 7 bases, and 19 bases had no gene match. The germline CDR1 and CDR2 sequences are MNHNY and SVGAGI (reference sequence). The CDR3 extends over 16 amino acids. In DNA, the CDR3 is TGTGCCAGCACCCTGGGGGAAGGGCGGGGGTACGGGGAGCAGTTCTTC. Translation gives CASTLGEGRGYGEQFF.

The chain combines TRBV28 with TRBJ1-5, with 7 nucleotides matching TRBD1. The CDR3 is 14 residues long. The germline gives CDR1 MDHEN, CDR2 SYDVKM. Losses at the gene ends were 8 bases for V and 6 bases for J; bases not matched to a gene: 10. The CDR3 DNA follows: TGTGCCAGCCGACAGGGAGGTACGGGTCAGCCCCAGCATTTT. Its protein product is CASRQGGTGQPQHF.

The rearrangement links TRBV6-5 to TRBJ2-1, with 7 nucleotides matching TRBD1. The ends lost 7 bases at V and 5 bases at J; junction bases unmatched: 11. This CDR3 is built from 15 residues. In germline, CDR1 is MNHEY, CDR2 SVGAGI. In DNA, the CDR3 is TGTGCCAGCACCCCCGGGGAGACAGGGAACAATGAGCAGTTCTTC. Translating gives CASTPGETGNNEQFF.

The V and J genes are TRBV5-1 and TRBJ2-7; 10 nucleotides agree with TRBD2. The trim removed 6 bases at V and 0 bases at J, leaving 21 bases unmatched. The CDR3 has 20 residues. Germline V lookup: CDR1 SGHRS, CDR2 YFSETQ. The DNA for the CDR3 is TGCGCCAGCAACCCGACTAGCGGGTCCGTCCACGACTTTTACTCCTACGAGCAGTACTTC. The encoded protein is CASNPTSGSVHDFYSYEQYF. Combining the CDR3 with reference TRBV5-1 and TRBJ2-7 gives the whole variable domain KAGVTQTPRYLIKTRGQQVTLSCSPISGHRSVSWYQQTPGQGLQFLFEYFSETQRNKGNFPGRFSGRQFSNSRSEMNVSTLELGDSALYLCASNPTSGSVHDFYSYEQYFGPGTRLTVT.

As DNA, the CDR3 is TGTGCCTGGAGTGTAAAGGTTCGTCAGCTCTCTGGGGCCAACGTCCTGACTTTC. Translating it yields CAWSVKVRQLSGANVLTF. J is TRBJ2-6 and V is TRBV30; D is uncertain. With 0 bases removed from V and 0 bases from J, the gap between germline ends came to 15 bases. Germline lookup yields CDR1 GTSNPN and CDR2 SVGIG (reference sequence). The CDR3 spans 18 residues.

The rearrangement links TRBV2 to TRBJ1-1; a weak D match, TRBD1 (6 bases). Between the trimmed V and J ends, which lost 1 base and 5 bases, there was a span of 14 bases. Germline V gives CDR1 SNHLY, CDR2 FYNNEI. This CDR3 has 15 amino acids. The CDR3 here is CASSEGVRGGTEAFF. CDR3 bases: TGTGCCAGCAGTGAAGGTGTGAGAGGGGGGACTGAAGCTTTCTTT.

The V gene is TRBV18, the J gene TRBJ2-2; no definite D call. The CDR3 contains 13 residues. Germline V gene data show CDR1 as KGHSH and CDR2 as LQKENI. Trimming pared 6 bases from V and 5 bases from J, leaving 10 bases between. CDR3 nucleotide sequence: TGTGCCAGCTCCCCGTTAGGGACCGGGGAGCTGTTTTTT. Translated, it gives CASSPLGTGELFF.

V and J are TRBV5-1 and TRBJ2-1, with a tentative D call TRBD2 (7 bases). This CDR3 spans 15 amino acids. Germline CDR1 reads SGHRS; CDR2 reads YFSETQ. V was trimmed by 0 bases and J by 5 bases, leaving 12 bases between them. CDR3 DNA sequence: TGCGCCAGCAGCTTGGTGGGGGGGCGGAACAATGAGCAGTTCTTC. Its translation is CASSLVGGRNNEQFF.

There are a few counts of this clone. This sequence joins TRBV4-2 and TRBJ1-5; 7 nucleotides line up with TRBD1. Unmatched junction bases numbered 4, after V lost 3 bases and J lost 5 bases. CDR1 LGHNA and CDR2 YNFKEQ come from the germline V gene. The CDR3 covers 14 residues. CDR3 in amino acids: CASSHQGGDQPQHF. The CDR3 DNA sequence: TGTGCCAGCAGCCACCAGGGGGGCGATCAGCCCCAGCATTTT.

The chain employs TRBV2 and TRBJ2-1, with no clear D. Germline V lookup: CDR1 SNHLY, CDR2 FYNNEI. The V and J ends lost 7 bases and 6 bases respectively, with 10 bases between them. This CDR3 spans 12 amino acids. CDR3 nucleotide sequence: TGTGCCAGCACGGCTCGAAGCAATGAGCAGTTCTTC. Amino acids: CASTARSNEQFF.

CDR3 in amino acids: CASSGGPNYGYTF. The CDR3 DNA sequence: TGTGCCAGCAGTGGGGGCCCCAACTATGGCTACACCTTC. The chain employs TRBV12-3 or TRBV12-4 and TRBJ1-2, with D maybe TRBD1 (6 bases). The CDR3 is made up of 13 amino acids. The V and J ends lost 5 bases and 2 bases respectively, with 9 bases between them.

The genes are TRBV29-1 and TRBJ1-2; weak D call: TRBD1 (6 bases). The germline gives CDR1 SQVTM, CDR2 ANQGSEA. V lost 8 bases to trimming and J lost 8 bases, with 21 bases between them. This CDR3 comprises 13 residues. The CDR3 nucleotides read TGCAGCTTTCTCCAACAGGGACTTAAGGGCTACACCTTC. Protein: CSFLQQGLKGYTF. Full variable domain (missing parts from reference TRBV29-1 and TRBJ1-2): SAVISQKPSRDICQRGTSLTIQCQVDSQVTMMFWYRQQPGQSLTLIATANQGSEATYESGFVIDKFPISRPNLTFSTLTVSNMSPEDSSIYLCSFLQQGLKGYTFGSGTRLTVV.